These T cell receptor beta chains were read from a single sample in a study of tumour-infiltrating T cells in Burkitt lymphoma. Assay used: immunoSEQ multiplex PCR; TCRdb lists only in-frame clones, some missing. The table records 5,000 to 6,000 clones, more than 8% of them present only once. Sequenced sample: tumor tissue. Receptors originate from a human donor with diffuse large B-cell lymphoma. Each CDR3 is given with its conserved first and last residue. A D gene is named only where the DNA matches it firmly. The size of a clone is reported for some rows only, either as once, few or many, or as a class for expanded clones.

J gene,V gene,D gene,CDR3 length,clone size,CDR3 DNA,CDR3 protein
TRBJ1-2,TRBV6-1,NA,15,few,TGTGCCAGCACCGCGGTTATGGGGGGAGACTATGGCTACACCTTC,CASTAVMGGDYGYTF
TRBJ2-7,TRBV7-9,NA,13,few,TGTGCCAGCAGCTTTGGCTTATCCTACGAGCAGTACTTC,CASSFGLSYEQYF
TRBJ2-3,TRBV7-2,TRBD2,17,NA,TGTGCCAGCAGCCCATTCCTAGCGGGGATACTCACAGATACGCAGTATTTT,CASSPFLAGILTDTQYF
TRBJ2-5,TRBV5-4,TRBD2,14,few,TGTGCCAGCAGCTTGGTAGCGGGGGAAGAGACCCAGTACTTC,CASSLVAGEETQYF
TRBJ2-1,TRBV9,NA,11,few,TGTGCCAGCAGCGTAGGAAGGGAGCAGTTCTTC,CASSVGREQFF
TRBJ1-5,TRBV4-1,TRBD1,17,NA,TGCGCCAGCAGCAGCCGATTTGGGACAGGGGTTAATCAGCCCCAGCATTTT,CASSSRFGTGVNQPQHF
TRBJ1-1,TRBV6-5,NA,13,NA,TGTGCCAGCAGTTACGGGGGGGGGACTGAAGCTTTCTTT,CASSYGGGTEAFF
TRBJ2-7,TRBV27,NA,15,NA,TGTGCCAGCAGTTTATCGGCGTCTAGCTCCTACGAGCAGTACTTC,CASSLSASSSYEQYF
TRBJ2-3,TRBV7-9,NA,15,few,TGTGCCAGCAGCTCCCAGGCGGTGTACACAGATACGCAGTATTTT,CASSSQAVYTDTQYF
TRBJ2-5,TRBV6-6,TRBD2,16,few,TGTGCCAGCAGTTTGACTAGCGGGGGGATCCAAGAGACCCAGTACTTC,CASSLTSGGIQETQYF
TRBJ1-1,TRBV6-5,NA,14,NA,TGTGCCAGCAGTTTGAGTTCGATGAACACTGAAGCTTTCTTT,CASSLSSMNTEAFF
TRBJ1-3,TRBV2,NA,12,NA,TGTGCCAGCAGTGAATTACAGGGTACCATATATTTT,CASSELQGTIYF
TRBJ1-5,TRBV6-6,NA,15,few,TGTGCCAGCAGTTATTACCAGGGATCAGGGCAGCCCCAGCATTTT,CASSYYQGSGQPQHF
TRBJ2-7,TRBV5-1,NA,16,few,TGCGCCAGCAGCTTGGCCGGGGGCTCCAGCTCCTACGAGCAGTACTTC,CASSLAGGSSSYEQYF
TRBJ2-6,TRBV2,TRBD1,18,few,TGTGCCAGCAGTGTTGGACAGGGACTTTTACCCGGGGCCAACGTCCTGACTTTC,CASSVGQGLLPGANVLTF
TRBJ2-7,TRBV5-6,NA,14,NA,TGTGCCAGCAGCTTAAGCCAGGAGGACTACGAGCAGTACTTC,CASSLSQEDYEQYF
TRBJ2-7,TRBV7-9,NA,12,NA,TGTGCCAGCGGTGGACAGTCCTACGAGCAGTACTTC,CASGGQSYEQYF
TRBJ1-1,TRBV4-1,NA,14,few,TGCGCCAGCAGCCTCAGGGGTTTGAACACTGAAGCTTTCTTT,CASSLRGLNTEAFF
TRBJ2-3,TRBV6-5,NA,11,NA,TGTGCCAGCAGTTTCGGGCTCACATACTATTTT,CASSFGLTYYF
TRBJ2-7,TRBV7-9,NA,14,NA,TGTGCCAGCAGCTCACGCCTTAACGGCTACGAGCAGTACTTC,CASSSRLNGYEQYF
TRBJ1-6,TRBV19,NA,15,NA,TGTGCCAGTAGTATAGGGCCAGGGGTGGAATCACCCCTCCACTTT,CASSIGPGVESPLHF
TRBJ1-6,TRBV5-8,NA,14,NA,TGTGCCAGCAGCTTGAGAGGGAGTGGTTCACCCCTCCACTTT,CASSLRGSGSPLHF
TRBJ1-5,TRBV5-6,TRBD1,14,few,TGTGCCAGCAGCCGGGACAGCACGAGTCAGCCCCAGCATTTT,CASSRDSTSQPQHF
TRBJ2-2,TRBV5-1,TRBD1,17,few,TGCGCCAGCAGCTTGGCCATATCAGGGGGCGTCGGCGGGGAGCTGTTTTTT,CASSLAISGGVGGELFF
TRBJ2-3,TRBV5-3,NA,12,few,TGTGCCAGAAGCTGGAGGGGTATTAGGCAGTATTTT,CARSWRGIRQYF
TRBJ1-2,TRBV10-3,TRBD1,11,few,TGTGCCGTCAGGGGGGACTATGGCTACACCTTC,CAVRGDYGYTF
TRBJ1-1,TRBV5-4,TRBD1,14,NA,TGTGCCAGCACCCCCGGACAGGGAGTCACTGAAGCTTTCTTT,CASTPGQGVTEAFF
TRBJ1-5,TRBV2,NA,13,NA,TGTGCCAGCGCGCAGGGAGGGGGTCAGCCCCAGCATTTT,CASAQGGGQPQHF
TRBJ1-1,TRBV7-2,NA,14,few,TGTGCCAGCAGCTTAGCCGTCGGGGGCACTGAAGCTTTCTTT,CASSLAVGGTEAFF
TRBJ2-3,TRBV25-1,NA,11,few,TGTGCCGTGAGGTACACAGATACGCAGTATTTT,CAVRYTDTQYF
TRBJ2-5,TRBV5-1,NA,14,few,TGCGCCAGCAGCCAGGAACAGGTCGGGGAGACCCAGTACTTC,CASSQEQVGETQYF
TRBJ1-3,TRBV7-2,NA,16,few,TGTGCCAGCAGCTTAGCGCACAGTAGCCTTGGGTACACCATATATTTT,CASSLAHSSLGYTIYF
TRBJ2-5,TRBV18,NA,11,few,TGTGCCAGCTCACAGCAAGAGACCCAGTACTTC,CASSQQETQYF
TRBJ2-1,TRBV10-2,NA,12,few,TGCGCCAGCAGAAGGTCCACGAATGAGCAGTTCTTC,CASRRSTNEQFF
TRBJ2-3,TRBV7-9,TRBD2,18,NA,TGTGCCAGCAGCCAGAGGACAAATCCGGGACTAAACACAGATACGCAGTATTTT,CASSQRTNPGLNTDTQYF
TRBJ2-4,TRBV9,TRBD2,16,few,TGTGCCAGCAGCGTAGATCGCGGGGGGACCAAAAACATTCAGTACTTC,CASSVDRGGTKNIQYF
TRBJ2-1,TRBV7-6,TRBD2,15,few,TGTGCCAGCAGCTTAGTAGGGACTAGCGGCAATGAGCAGTTCTTC,CASSLVGTSGNEQFF
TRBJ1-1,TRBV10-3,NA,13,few,TGTGCCGGGGGGGACACTTTGAACACTGAAGCTTTCTTT,CAGGDTLNTEAFF
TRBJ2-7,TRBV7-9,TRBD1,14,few,TGTGCCAGCAGTGCATCCGGGACAGTTTACGAGCAGTACTTC,CASSASGTVYEQYF
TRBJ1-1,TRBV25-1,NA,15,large,TGTGCCAGCAGTGAATGGGACACCATGAACACTGAAGCTTTCTTT,CASSEWDTMNTEAFF
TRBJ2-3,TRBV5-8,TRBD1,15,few,TGTGCCAGCAGCTTTAGAGGGGGCTACACAGATACGCAGTATTTT,CASSFRGGYTDTQYF
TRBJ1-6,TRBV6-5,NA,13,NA,TGTGCCAGCAGTTACCGGGGGGGTTCACCCCTCCACTTT,CASSYRGGSPLHF
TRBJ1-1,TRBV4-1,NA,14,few,TGCGCCAGCAGCGTCGACCTGGGGAACACTGAAGCTTTCTTT,CASSVDLGNTEAFF
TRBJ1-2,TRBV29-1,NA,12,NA,TGCAGCGTTGAAGGTGGGGACTATGGCTACACCTTC,CSVEGGDYGYTF
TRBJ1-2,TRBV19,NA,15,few,TGTGCCAGTAGCCACCCCCTGGGCTTCAGCTATGGCTACACCTTC,CASSHPLGFSYGYTF
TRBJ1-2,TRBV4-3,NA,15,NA,TGCGCCAGCAGCCAAGGGACGGGCGTAATCTATGGCTACACCTTC,CASSQGTGVIYGYTF